Each of the 20 T cell receptor beta chains below was sequenced from the same sample in a study of CD8+CD57+ T cells in acquired aplastic anemia. By flow cytometry, patients selected for sequencing had shown an expansion of CD8+CD57+ cells. CDR3 and TCR beta VDJ profiling relied on genomic DNA as the template. TCRdb recomputed calls from the reads with MiXCR, one row per CDR3 protein. The sample consists of 400,000 to 600,000 distinct CDR3 sequences, less than 35% of them appearing once. Specimen: sorted CD4+, CD8+, or CD8+CD57+ T cells (not recorded which) from PBMCs. All receptors derive from a human donor with aplastic anemia.

This clonotype was counted many times. V usage is TRBV11-2 and J usage is TRBJ1-6, with D possibly matching TRBD1 (5 bases). The germline V gene encodes CDR1 SGHAT and CDR2 FQNNGV. The V end lost 6 bases, the J end lost 7 bases, and 13 bases lay between the germline ends. The CDR3 contains 14 residues. The CDR3, as DNA: TGTGCCAGCAGGAGGACACTCGAAAATTCACCCCTCCACTTT. Encoded protein: CASRRTLENSPLHF.

This clonotype was observed a few times. The rearrangement links TRBV5-1 to TRBJ1-1, with D possibly matching TRBD1 (6 bases). This CDR3 has 15 amino acids. Germline CDR1 SGHRS, CDR2 YFSETQ. The germline V and J ends were trimmed by 8 bases and 1 base, with 18 bases remaining between them. CDR3 bases: TGCGCCAGTAGTAGAAGTACAGGGACGAACACTGAAGCTTTCTTT. This codes for CASSRSTGTNTEAFF.

A remark on this clonotype: A much larger clone sits a single nucleotide away, making a read error possible. V is TRBV10-3 and J is TRBJ2-7; D is perhaps TRBD1 (6 bases). Germline CDR1 reads ENHRY; CDR2 reads SYGVKD. CDR3 length: 13 amino acids. CDR3 bases: TGTGCCAGCAGTACTCTGGACAGTGAAGAGCAGTACTTC. It is translated as CASSTLDSEEQYF.

This clonotype has just a few counts. The rearrangement uses TRBV30 and TRBJ1-2; D gene uncertain. The CDR3 has 12 amino acids. Germline V gene sequence: CDR1 GTSNPN, CDR2 SVGIG (reference sequence). Trimming cost V 0 bases and J 3 bases, with 5 bases left between them. The DNA for the CDR3 is TGTGCCTGGAGTGTCCAAGACTATGGCTACACCTTC. The encoded protein is CAWSVQDYGYTF.

This rearrangement joins TRBV2 to TRBJ2-1, with D unclear. Per the germline V gene, CDR1 is SNHLY and CDR2 is FYNNEI. CDR3 size: 12 residues. Trimming removed 5 bases at V and 13 bases at J, with 15 bases between. DNA for the CDR3: TGTGCCAGCAGTAACTCCTACGTGCAACAGTTCTTC. As protein: CASSNSYVQQFF. Full variable domain (outside the CDR3, taken from reference TRBV2 and TRBJ2-1): EPEVTQTPSHQVTQMGQEVILRCVPISNHLYFYWYRQILGQKVEFLVSFYNNEISEKSEIFDDQFSVERPDGSNFTLKIRSTKLEDSAMYFCASSNSYVQQFFGPGTRLTVL.

This clonotype was recorded many times. This chain connects TRBV25-1 to TRBJ2-2; the D is unclear. Germline CDR1 reads MGHDK; CDR2 reads SYGVNS. The CDR3 contains 15 residues. Trimming removed 5 bases at V and 5 bases at J, with 15 bases between. This CDR3 is CASSHSNERTGELFF. The CDR3 DNA reads as TGTGCCAGCAGTCACAGTAACGAACGGACCGGGGAGCTGTTTTTT.

A few counts support this clonotype. This rearrangement joins TRBV19 to TRBJ1-2; D is unresolved. V was cut by 9 bases and J by 2 bases, with 19 bases left in between. The CDR3 loop spans 15 amino acids. CDR1 and CDR2 from the germline V gene are LNHDA and SQIVND (reference sequence). The CDR3 DNA reads as TGTGCCAGCAGCCAAGAGGGCAGCCTCAACTATGGCTACACCTTC. Translating gives CASSQEGSLNYGYTF.

This clonotype showed up many times. The chain has TRBV7-6 and TRBJ2-3; no clear D gene. V lost 4 bases and J 2 bases, leaving 22 bases between the germline ends. This CDR3 has 18 residues. CDR1 and CDR2 from the germline V gene are SGHVS and FNYEAQ. CDR3: CASSSHNVSTRATDTQYF. The CDR3 DNA reads as TGTGCCAGCAGCTCCCACAATGTTAGTACGAGAGCCACAGATACGCAGTATTTT.

This clonotype was recorded only once. A read error may explain this, as a much larger clone is one base away. V usage is TRBV2 and J usage is TRBJ2-7, with 9 bases matching TRBD1. Germline V lookup: CDR1 SNHLY, CDR2 FYNNEI. CDR3 length equals 14 residues. V was clipped by 4 bases and J by 5 bases; unmatched bases: 6. CDR3 amino acids: CASSVQGQGDEQYF. Written as DNA, the CDR3 is TGTGCCAGCAGTGTTCAGGGACAGGGAGACGAGCAGTACTTC.

In regard to this clonotype: A junction boundary mismatches the germline segment, possibly from a read error. The chain recombines TRBV25-1 with TRBJ2-5; 7 bases map to TRBD1. CDR1 and CDR2 (germline): MGHDK, SYGVNS. The CDR3 has 13 residues. The CDR3 spells CASSLQGQATQYF. The CDR3, as DNA: TGTGCCAGCAGTTTACAGGGGCAAGCGACCCAGTACTTC.

Only a few counts were recorded for this clonotype. V is TRBV19 and J is TRBJ1-3, with no clear D. Germline V lookup: CDR1 LNHDA, CDR2 SQIVND (reference sequence). V was cut by 3 bases and J by 0 bases, with 15 bases left in between. The CDR3 totals 17 residues. The CDR3 DNA follows: TGTGCCAGTAGTATGTCGGGCAAGAGGTACTCTGGAAACACCATATATTTT. Translation: CASSMSGKRYSGNTIYF.

Comments on this clonotype: With a much larger clone just one base away, this may be a read error. The V and J genes are TRBV7-2 and TRBJ2-7; D is ambiguous. This CDR3 region has 14 residues. Germline V gene sequence: CDR1 SGHTA, CDR2 FQGNSA. CDR3 in amino acids: CASSNTREPYERYF. For the CDR3, the DNA is TGTGCCAGCAGCAACACCCGAGAACCCTACGAGCGGTACTTC.

The chain combines TRBV5-6 with TRBJ1-2; 10 bases match TRBD1. This CDR3 comprises 16 residues. V lost 5 bases, J lost 7 bases, and 14 bases stayed unmatched. The V gene's germline CDR1 is SGHDT and CDR2 YYEEEE. As DNA, the CDR3 is TGTGCCAGCAGTTCGGGATGGACAGGGGGTTGGGGTGGCTACACCTTC. Translation gives CASSSGWTGGWGGYTF.

This clonotype occurred a few times. CDR3 region: CASNVAATNEKLFF. The CDR3 nucleotides are TGTGCCAGCAACGTGGCAGCAACTAATGAAAAACTGTTTTTT. The rearrangement links TRBV10-3 to TRBJ1-4, with D unresolved. The CDR3 consists of 14 residues. Looked up from germline, CDR1 is ENHRY and CDR2 is SYGVKD. V lost 10 bases and J 0 bases, leaving 12 bases between the germline ends.

This clonotype was found many times. The chain links TRBV2 to TRBJ1-1; D not certain. Germline values: CDR1 SNHLY, CDR2 FYNNEI. CDR3 length: 13 residues. V lost 8 bases, J lost 3 bases, and 13 bases lay in between. CDR3 sequence (DNA): TGTGCCAGCTGTTGGCAGGTCGACACTGAAGCTTTCTTT. Translated: CASCWQVDTEAFF.

This CDR3 reads CATTQTSGEKETQYF. In nucleotides, the CDR3 is TGTGCCACCACCCAGACTAGCGGGGAAAAAGAGACCCAGTACTTC. V and J are TRBV10-3 and TRBJ2-5; 11 bases align to TRBD2. V was clipped by 10 bases and J by 3 bases; unmatched bases: 10. The CDR3 extends over 15 amino acids. From germline, CDR1 is ENHRY and CDR2 SYGVKD.

This clonotype has a count of ten or more. The CDR3 DNA reads TGTGCCAGCAGTCCCGCCCTCAGCCTCGCTTCCTCCTTGAACACCTTC. Its translation: CASSPALSLASSLNTF. This chain uses TRBV9 with TRBJ1-2; D is unresolved. Trimming pared 5 bases from V and 12 bases from J, leaving 29 bases between. The CDR3 loop spans 16 amino acids. Germline V CDR1 and CDR2: SGDLS, YYNGEE.

This chain joins TRBV15 and TRBJ1-1, with D tentatively TRBD1 (6 bases). V was pared by 1 base and J by 1 base, with 10 bases between. Germline CDR1 is LNHNV and CDR2 is YYDKDF (reference sequence). This CDR3 has 15 residues. CDR3 nucleotide sequence: TGTGCCACCAGCAGAGGAGGGGGGGGGAACACTGAAGCTTTCTTT. This sequence encodes CATSRGGGGNTEAFF.

This clonotype was counted only a few times. The V call is TRBV12-5, the J call TRBJ1-6; unclear D gene. V gave up 5 bases and J gave up 7 bases, with 6 bases separating them. The CDR3 is made up of 12 amino acids. From germline, CDR1 is LGHNT and CDR2 FRNRAP. The chain's CDR3 is CASGLQNSPLHF. The CDR3, as DNA: TGTGCTAGTGGTCTGCAGAATTCACCCCTCCACTTT.

This clonotype was seen a handful of times. The chain links TRBV6-2 or TRBV6-3 to TRBJ2-7; D tentatively fits TRBD1 or TRBD2 (6 bases each). The CDR3 spans 17 residues. V was shortened by 0 bases and J by 7 bases, with 22 bases between the two germline ends. Germline V CDR1 and CDR2: MNHEY, SVGEGT. DNA for the CDR3: TGTGCCAGCAGTTACTCCGGGGGCCTTGGACCGAAGGGGGAGCAGTACTTC. Translating it yields CASSYSGGLGPKGEQYF.